The entry that follows covers one T cell receptor (beta chain) sequence. CD4+ cell separation produced CD45RA+ naive and CD45RA-negative memory subsets. This sample is part of a study of shared clonotypes between healthy human individuals. Here immunoSEQ multiplex PCR was the method, and the copy in TCRdb shows in-frame clones only, minus some. The sample holds under 1,900,000 clones; approximately 98.5% are singletons and the top ten take around 0.38%. Sequencing was performed on naive CD4+ T cells sorted from blood. Specified subset: CD45RA+ positively selected. The TCR comes from a young man in good health.

The CDR3, as DNA: TGTGCCAGTAGTATAGCAGGGACACAGACAGATACGCAGTATTTT. It specifies CASSIAGTQTDTQYF. This chain links TRBV19 with TRBJ2-3, with D maybe TRBD1 (6 bases). Trimming took 1 base from V and 3 from J, leaving 11 bases between them. Germline CDR1 reads LNHDA; CDR2 reads SQIVND (reference sequence). The CDR3 spans 15 residues.